This T cell receptor (beta chain) appears in the sequencing data of a study of T cells in Graves' hyperthyroidism and ophthalmopathy (dated by TCRdb to the late 2010s). The study in broad terms: Peripheral blood was collected at initial diagnosis, before any treatment. To identify TCR V-J signatures that set the groups apart, the researchers used a discovery cohort of more than 95 patients, made up of roughly 45 with Graves' ophthalmopathy and some 58 with stable Graves' hyperthyroidism. Prospective prediction of ophthalmopathy was tested in an independent validation cohort of approximately 18 hyperthyroidism patients and roughly 16 patients who later progressed to ophthalmopathy. The approximately 98 discovery patients were randomly divided into training and test sets at a 7:3 ratio. In addition, the study compared T-cell repertoires in thyroid tissue and in blood from six Graves' hyperthyroidism patients. Following sampling, methimazole starting at 30 mg daily was given to hyperthyroidism patients, and high-dose intravenous methylprednisolone was given to ophthalmopathy patients. According to the paper, TCR Vbeta CDR3 sequencing was carried out on about 140 peripheral blood samples, which came from fewer than 50 ophthalmopathy, 80 or so hyperthyroidism and roughly 17 progressor patients. Results the study describes overall, beyond this receptor: A 13 V-J signature model separated ophthalmopathy from stable hyperthyroidism, with 87.88% sensitivity and around 84% specificity in cross-validation and 80%/75% in testing. No statistical method was used to set the sample size in advance, and investigators knew the group allocation. In validation, progression to ophthalmopathy was predicted by the model with about 70% sensitivity and roughly 72% specificity, a median of approximately 6.5 months before onset. Most expanded thyroid clonotypes (frequency above 0.001) were also found in blood, which suggests that blood repertoires may mirror thyroid immune responses.

The TCR beta CDR3 regions were amplified from the RNA transcripts. A first-round RT-PCR of the TCR CDR3 used the HTBI primer set with the Qiagen OneStep RT-PCR kit. Libraries were constructed in a second round of multiplex PCR, after which size selection and purification were carried out. Libraries were sequenced paired-end with 100 bp reads on an Illumina HiSeq2000. The original methods were these. SOAPnuke was used to process the raw data, removing reads that contained adapters or uncalled bases, had a mean Phred below 15, or lacked an exact match to the constant primer or identifier. COPE v1.2.5 was used to merge high-quality paired reads, and clonotypes were defined as unique nucleotide sequences. MiTCR v1.1 was used to align clonotypes to the IMGT TRBV, TRBD and TRBJ reference segments. Analysis was restricted to V-J combinations with a frequency above 0.0001, which covered roughly 99% of repertoires. A TCS score was defined as the ratio between F50 (clonal expansion) and ExV (chaos), using BLOSUM62-based TCRdist between CDR3 peptides within each V-J. Welch's t-statistics and random forest reduced some 510 V-J features to under 15, which were used in a naive Bayes classifier (R e1071). The similarity between thyroid and blood repertoires was quantified using the Morisita-Horn index. Using fastp at Q25 and MiXCR, TCRdb reprocessed the public reads and kept productive beta chains. CDR3 protein sequences are deduplicated, and each keeps its most common genes and DNA. The authors' filters were not applied to this entry. The sample table shows nearly 750,000 distinct CDR3 sequences, and roughly a third are seen once. Around 29% of the sample is in the top ten clones.

Stable Graves' hyperthyroidism was defined as the absence of progression to ophthalmopathy over 18 months of follow-up. Hyperthyroidism patients were newly diagnosed, had a disease duration of under 2 months, and were aged 18 to 65 years. Any patient with an uncontrolled infection, another autoimmune disease, pregnancy or lactation was excluded. Diagnoses were based on clinical symptoms, serum thyroxine and TRAb, thyroid ultrasound and orbital computed tomography. Ficoll-Paque density gradient centrifugation was used to isolate PBMCs from about 9.4 ml of fresh peripheral blood. Total RNA was extracted using Trizol reagent, and RNA quality was assessed on an Agilent 2100 Bioanalyzer. As to this clonotype: Its recognized antigen is unknown. Base qualities were left out, and no much larger clone turns up one base away.

Relative to germline, V is missing 3 bases and J is missing 7 bases, with 2 bases of the junction outside any gene match. CDR1 and CDR2 are drawn from the germline V gene (reference sequence): DFQATT, SNEGSKA. The CDR3 measures 12 amino acids from cysteine to phenylalanine. The read is trimmed to its CDR3 DNA, 36 bases read in frame from base 1. Recombination linked TRBV20-1 to TRBJ1-5, with 8 bases aligning to TRBD1. The source is a woman between 40 and 55 years old with Graves' hyperthyroidism. The sample was blood. The CDR3 here reads CSASGTGQPQHF. The DNA reads as follows: TGCAGTGCTAGCGGGACAGGACAGCCCCAGCATTTT.